This is a list of T cell receptor beta chains from one sample in a study of blood T cells in healthy people across ages. Via MiXCR, TCRdb re-called the 5' RACE reads, giving one row per CDR3 protein. The sample includes roughly 2 million distinct CDR3 sequences, approximately 50% of them seen just once. The sequencing sample was made of blood. The receptor set was obtained from a woman aged 35 to 49 in good health. Both conserved end residues are part of each CDR3. The D gene is left open where the match is weak. Where a row states a size, it is once, few, many or the class of an expanded clone; other rows omit it.

v_call	d_call	j_call	clone_size	cdr3_nt	cdr3_aa
TRBV7-9	.	TRBJ2-1	.	TGTGCCAGCAGCGCCAACCCGAAGCAGTTCTTC	CASSANPKQFF
TRBV6-4	TRBD2	TRBJ2-1	.	TGTGCCAGCAGCCAAAGCGGGAGGAGTGGGGAGCAGTTCTTC	CASSQSGRSGEQFF
TRBV6-2/TRBV6-3	.	TRBJ2-3	few	TGTGCCAGCAGCGTCATGTTTGCGGCAGATACGCAGTATTTT	CASSVMFAADTQYF
TRBV5-1	.	TRBJ1-1	.	TGCGCCAGCAGCGGGGGGCGGGGGTACGGCACTGAAGCTTTCTTT	CASSGGRGYGTEAFF
TRBV3-1	.	TRBJ1-6	.	TGTGCCAGCAGCCAGCTGGTACGGGGAGACAATTCACCCCTCCACTTT	CASSQLVRGDNSPLHF
TRBV7-9	TRBD2	TRBJ2-1	.	TGTGCCAGCAGCCCCTCTCGGACTAGCGGAGGAGATGAGCAGTTCTTC	CASSPSRTSGGDEQFF
TRBV5-1	TRBD2	TRBJ2-1	.	TGCGCCAGCGGAACCCCGGGACTAGCGGGGAATGAGCAGTTCTTC	CASGTPGLAGNEQFF
TRBV7-2	.	TRBJ2-3	.	TGTGCCAGCAGCTCCGGATCATTAGGGGATACGCAGTATTTT	CASSSGSLGDTQYF
TRBV7-9	TRBD1	TRBJ2-7	.	TGTGCCAGCAGCCCAGGGACAGGGTTGGGGGAGCAGTACTTC	CASSPGTGLGEQYF
TRBV12-3/TRBV12-4	.	TRBJ2-5	few	TGTGCCAGCAGTTTATGGGAGAAAGAGACCCAGTACTTC	CASSLWEKETQYF
TRBV18	.	TRBJ1-6	few	TGTGCCAGCACAAGCGCGGGGTCCGCAAATTCACCCCTCCACTTT	CASTSAGSANSPLHF
TRBV7-2	TRBD1	TRBJ1-6	.	TGTGCCAGCAGCTTAGTAATCGGACAGGTGCATTCACCCCTCCACTTT	CASSLVIGQVHSPLHF
TRBV6-5	TRBD1	TRBJ2-7	.	TGTGCCAGCAGTCCCGGGACAGGGGGAGTCCACGAGCAGTACTTC	CASSPGTGGVHEQYF
TRBV20-1	.	TRBJ2-3	many	TGCAGTGCTAGGGGCGCAGCGGAAAGCACAGATACGCAGTATTTT	CSARGAAESTDTQYF
TRBV4-3	.	TRBJ2-5	many	TGCGCCAGCAGCCAAGATCCTAGCGAAGAGACCCAGTACTTC	CASSQDPSEETQYF
TRBV5-1	.	TRBJ2-7	many	TGCGCCAGCAGCTTCGACGGTTCCTACGAGCAGTACTTC	CASSFDGSYEQYF
TRBV6-6	TRBD2	TRBJ2-7	.	TGTGCCAGCAGGGCTAGCGGGGGGGCCTTTGACGAGCAGTACTTC	CASRASGGAFDEQYF
TRBV13	.	TRBJ2-6	.	TGTGCCAGCAGGACCGAAGGTGAAACCTCTGGGGCCAACGTCCTGACTTTC	CASRTEGETSGANVLTF
TRBV15	.	TRBJ1-6	.	TGTGCCACCAGCAGAGATCCAGGTAGGGTGAGTAATTCACCCCTCCACTTT	CATSRDPGRVSNSPLHF
TRBV6-6	.	TRBJ2-1	.	TGTGCCAGTCAGGTCATTAGCGGCGGATACAATGAGCAGTTCTTC	CASQVISGGYNEQFF
TRBV6-4	.	TRBJ2-2	.	TGTGCCAGCAAGGTTGGGGCCCTAAACACCGGGGAGCTGTTTTTT	CASKVGALNTGELFF
TRBV7-2	TRBD1	TRBJ2-3	.	TGTGCCAGCAGACCTGACAGGGGGTACACAGATACGCAGTATTTT	CASRPDRGYTDTQYF
TRBV27	.	TRBJ2-7	.	TGTGCCAGCAGTTCCTCCGGGGTAGGGGGACTTATGTACGAGCAGTACTTC	CASSSSGVGGLMYEQYF
TRBV7-2	TRBD2	TRBJ2-3	.	TGTGCCAGCAGCTTAGTTTGGCGGGGGGCCAGCACAGATACGCAGTATTTT	CASSLVWRGASTDTQYF
TRBV5-1	.	TRBJ1-4	.	TGCGCCAGCAGCTTGGATAAAGGATATGAAAAACTGTTTTTT	CASSLDKGYEKLFF
TRBV6-6	.	TRBJ1-2	.	TGTGCCAGCAGTGACGCGGACCTGGCTGGCTACACCTTC	CASSDADLAGYTF
TRBV20-1	.	TRBJ1-5	many	TGCAGTGCTTGGAAGGGGGGGGAGCAGCCCCAGCATTTT	CSAWKGGEQPQHF
TRBV7-2	TRBD2	TRBJ2-1	few	TGTGCCAGCAGCCAGGGACTAGCCTGGAATGAGCAGTTCTTC	CASSQGLAWNEQFF
TRBV12-3/TRBV12-4	.	TRBJ2-5	many	TGTGCCAGCAGCCCTCGGACAGCCTACCAAGAGACCCAGTACTTC	CASSPRTAYQETQYF
TRBV7-9	TRBD1	TRBJ1-2	.	TGTGCCAGCAGCCCCAGGGCTGTCCTTCAGGGGGCTAACTATGGCTACACCTTC	CASSPRAVLQGANYGYTF
TRBV7-2	.	TRBJ2-5	few	TGTGCCAGCAGCTTCAGGGGGGGCGAGGAGACCCAGTACTTC	CASSFRGGEETQYF
TRBV6-5	.	TRBJ2-1	.	TGTGCCAGCAGTTACTCTCGGTACGCTTTCAATGAGCAGTTCTTC	CASSYSRYAFNEQFF
TRBV9	TRBD2	TRBJ2-3	.	TGTGCCAGCAGCGTAGTGAGCGGGGCCGGAGATACGCAGTATTTT	CASSVVSGAGDTQYF
TRBV7-2	TRBD1	TRBJ2-7	once	TGTGCCAGCAGCTCCCAGCAGGGGGTGATATACGAGCAGTACTTC	CASSSQQGVIYEQYF
TRBV15	.	TRBJ2-7	many	TGTGCCACCAGCAGAGATCTGGGGGTTACCTACGAGCAGTACTTC	CATSRDLGVTYEQYF
TRBV21-1	.	TRBJ1-1	.	TGTGCCAGCGGCAAAAACAGGGGGCTCTCGAACACTGAAGCTTTCTTT	CASGKNRGLSNTEAFF
TRBV9	.	TRBJ2-7	.	TGTGCCAGCAGCGTAGAAACTAGCTTTGTCGAGCAGTACTTC	CASSVETSFVEQYF
TRBV6-5	TRBD1	TRBJ2-6	.	TGTGCCAGCAATATCGAGGAGGGACAGGGCCTCTCTGGGGCCAACGTCCTGACTTTC	CASNIEEGQGLSGANVLTF
TRBV4-3	TRBD1	TRBJ2-7	.	TGCGCCAGCAGCCCCCATCGGTCCAGGGGGACCGCCTCCTACGAGCAGTACTTC	CASSPHRSRGTASYEQYF
TRBV2	.	TRBJ2-2	.	TGTGCCAGATCTTGGGCAGGGAATACCGGGGAGCTGTTTTTT	CARSWAGNTGELFF
TRBV18	.	TRBJ2-7	.	TGTGCCAGCTCACGTGTCATCGACTGGGGGAGCTCCTACGAGCAGTACTTC	CASSRVIDWGSSYEQYF